This T cell receptor beta chain was profiled in a study of T cell changes during pregnancy in multiple sclerosis. Clones were read by immunoSEQ multiplex PCR, and TCRdb kept only the in-frame ones, dropping some. The repertoire includes almost 95,000 clones, more than 85% of them detected once, and less than 2% sits in the top ten. Germline CDR1 is SGDLS and CDR2 is YYNGEE. The trim removed 2 bases at V and 5 bases at J, leaving 10 bases unmatched. The CDR3 loop spans 16 amino acids. This clone is a singleton in its sample. This clonotype was sampled from a female donor with multiple sclerosis, enrolled in a pregnancy study. The sequencing here drew on peripheral blood, taken in the first trimester of pregnancy. The chain combines TRBV9 with TRBJ2-3; the match to TRBD2 covers 8 bases. This CDR3 reads CASSVGSGGAGDTQYF. The CDR3 DNA is TGTGCCAGCAGCGTGGGGTCGGGGGGGGCGGGAGATACGCAGTATTTT. Together with reference TRBV9 and TRBJ2-3, the CDR3 gives the full variable domain: DSGVTQTPKHLITATGQRVTLRCSPRSGDLSVYWYQQSLDQGLQFLIQYYNGEERAKGNILERFSAQQFPDLHSELNLSSLELGDSALYFCASSVGSGGAGDTQYFGPGTRLTVL.